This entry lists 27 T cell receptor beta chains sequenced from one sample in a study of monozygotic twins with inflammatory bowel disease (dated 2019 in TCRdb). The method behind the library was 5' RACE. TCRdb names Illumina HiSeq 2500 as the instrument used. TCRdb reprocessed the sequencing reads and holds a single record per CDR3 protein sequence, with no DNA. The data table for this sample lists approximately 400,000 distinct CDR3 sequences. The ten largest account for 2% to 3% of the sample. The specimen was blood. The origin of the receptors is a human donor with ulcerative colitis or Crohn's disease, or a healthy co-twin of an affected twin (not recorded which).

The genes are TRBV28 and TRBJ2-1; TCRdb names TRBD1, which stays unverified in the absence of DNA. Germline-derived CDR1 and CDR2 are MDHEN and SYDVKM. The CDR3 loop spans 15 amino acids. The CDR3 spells CASSSGTGDYNEQFF.

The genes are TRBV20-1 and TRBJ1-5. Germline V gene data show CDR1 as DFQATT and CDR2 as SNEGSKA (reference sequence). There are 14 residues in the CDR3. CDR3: CSARRGGGNQPQHF.

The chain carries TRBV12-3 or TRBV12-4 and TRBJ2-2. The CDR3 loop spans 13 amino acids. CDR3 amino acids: CASAIGQTGELFF.

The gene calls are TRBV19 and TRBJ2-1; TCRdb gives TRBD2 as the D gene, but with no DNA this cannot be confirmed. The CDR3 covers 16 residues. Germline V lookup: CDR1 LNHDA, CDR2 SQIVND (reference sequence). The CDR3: CASRRTSGHTYNEQFF.

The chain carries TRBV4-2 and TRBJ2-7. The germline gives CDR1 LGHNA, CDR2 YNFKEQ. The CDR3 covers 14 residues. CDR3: CASSQEQSSYEQYF.

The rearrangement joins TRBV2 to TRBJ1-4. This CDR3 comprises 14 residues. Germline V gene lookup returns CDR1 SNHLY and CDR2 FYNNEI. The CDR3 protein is CASSEDRPVEKLFF.

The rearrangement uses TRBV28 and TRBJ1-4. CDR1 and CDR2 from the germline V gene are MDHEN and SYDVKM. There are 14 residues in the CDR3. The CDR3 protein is CASLKVATNEKLFF.

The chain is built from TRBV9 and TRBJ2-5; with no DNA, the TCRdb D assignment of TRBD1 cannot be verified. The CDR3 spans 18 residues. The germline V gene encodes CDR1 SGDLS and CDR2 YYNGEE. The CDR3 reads CASSVEPRTGGFGETQYF.

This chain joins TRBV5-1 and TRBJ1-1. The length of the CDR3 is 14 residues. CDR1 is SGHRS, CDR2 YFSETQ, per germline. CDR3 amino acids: CASSWDWGGTEAFF.

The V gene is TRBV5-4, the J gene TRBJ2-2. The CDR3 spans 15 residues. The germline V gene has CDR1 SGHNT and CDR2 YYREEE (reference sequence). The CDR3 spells CASSLDRPLTGELFF.

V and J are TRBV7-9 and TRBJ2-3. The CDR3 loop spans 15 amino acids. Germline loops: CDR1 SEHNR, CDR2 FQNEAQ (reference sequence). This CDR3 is CASSLPTSGTDTQYF.

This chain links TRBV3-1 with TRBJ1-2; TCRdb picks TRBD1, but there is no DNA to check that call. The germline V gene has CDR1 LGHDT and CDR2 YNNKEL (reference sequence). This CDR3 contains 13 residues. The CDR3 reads CATALTGADGYTF. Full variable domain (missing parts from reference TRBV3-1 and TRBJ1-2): DTAVSQTPKYLVTQMGNDKSIKCEQNLGHDTMYWYKQDSKKFLKIMFSYNNKELIINETVPNRFSPKSPDKAHLNLHINSLELGDSAVYFCATALTGADGYTFGSGTRLTVV.

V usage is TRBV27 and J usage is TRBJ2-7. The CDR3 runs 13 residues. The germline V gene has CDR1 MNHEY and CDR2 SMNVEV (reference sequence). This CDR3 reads CASSYLMSDEQYF.

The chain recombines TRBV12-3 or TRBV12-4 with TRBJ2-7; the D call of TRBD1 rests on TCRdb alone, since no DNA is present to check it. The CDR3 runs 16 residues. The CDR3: CASTKNSGTGAYEQYF.

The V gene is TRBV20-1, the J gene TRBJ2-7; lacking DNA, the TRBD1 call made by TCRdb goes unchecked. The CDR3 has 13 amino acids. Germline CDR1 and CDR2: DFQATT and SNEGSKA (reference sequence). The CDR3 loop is CSAPGTGAVEQYF.

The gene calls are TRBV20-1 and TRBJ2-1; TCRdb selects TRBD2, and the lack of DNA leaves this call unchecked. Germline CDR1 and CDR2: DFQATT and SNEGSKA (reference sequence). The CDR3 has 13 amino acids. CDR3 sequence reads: CSARRFSGDEQFF.

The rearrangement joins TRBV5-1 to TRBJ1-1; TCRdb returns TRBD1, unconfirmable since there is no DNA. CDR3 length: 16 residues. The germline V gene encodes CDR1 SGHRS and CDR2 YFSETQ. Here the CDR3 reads CASSPYSGTVNTEAFF.

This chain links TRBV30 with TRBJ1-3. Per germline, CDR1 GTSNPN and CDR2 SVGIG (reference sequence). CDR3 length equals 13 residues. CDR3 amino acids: CAWSMNSGNTIYF.

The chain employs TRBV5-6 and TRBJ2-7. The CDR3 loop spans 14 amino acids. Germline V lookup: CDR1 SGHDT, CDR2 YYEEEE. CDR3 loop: CASSLVGRIYEQYF.

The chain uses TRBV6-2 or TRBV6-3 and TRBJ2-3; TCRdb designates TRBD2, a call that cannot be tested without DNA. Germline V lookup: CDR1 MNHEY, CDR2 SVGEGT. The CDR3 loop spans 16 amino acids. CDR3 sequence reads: CASSSISGFARDTQYF.

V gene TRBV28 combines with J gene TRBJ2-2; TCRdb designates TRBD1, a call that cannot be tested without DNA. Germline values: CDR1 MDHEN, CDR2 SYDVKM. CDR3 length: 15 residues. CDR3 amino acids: CASNPPGQGSGELFF.

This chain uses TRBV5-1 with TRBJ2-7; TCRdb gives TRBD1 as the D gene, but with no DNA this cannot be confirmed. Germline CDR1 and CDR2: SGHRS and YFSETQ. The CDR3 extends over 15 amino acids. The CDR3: CASSEGTGSSYEQYF.

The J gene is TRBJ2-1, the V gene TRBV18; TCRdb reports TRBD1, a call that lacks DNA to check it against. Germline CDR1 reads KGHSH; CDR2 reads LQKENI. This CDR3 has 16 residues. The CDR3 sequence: CASSPQTPLDRNEQFF. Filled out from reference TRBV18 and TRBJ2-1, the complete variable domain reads NAGVMQNPRHLVRRRGQEARLRCSPMKGHSHVYWYRQLPEEGLKFMVYLQKENIIDESGMPKERFSAEFPKEGPSILRIQQVVRGDSAAYFCASSPQTPLDRNEQFFGPGTRLTVL.

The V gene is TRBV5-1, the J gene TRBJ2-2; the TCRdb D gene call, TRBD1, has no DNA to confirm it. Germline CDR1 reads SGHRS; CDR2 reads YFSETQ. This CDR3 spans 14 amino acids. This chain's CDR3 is CASSSRQSTGELFF.

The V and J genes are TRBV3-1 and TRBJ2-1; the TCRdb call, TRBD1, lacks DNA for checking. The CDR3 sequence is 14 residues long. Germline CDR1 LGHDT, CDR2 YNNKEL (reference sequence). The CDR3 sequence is CASSHAGPTNEQFF.

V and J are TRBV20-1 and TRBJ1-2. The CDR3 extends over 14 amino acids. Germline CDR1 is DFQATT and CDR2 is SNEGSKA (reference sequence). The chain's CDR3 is CSARDIGGGYGYTF.

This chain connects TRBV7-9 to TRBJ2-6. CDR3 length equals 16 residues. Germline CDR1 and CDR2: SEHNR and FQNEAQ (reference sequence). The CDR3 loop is CASSPPRGSGANVLTF. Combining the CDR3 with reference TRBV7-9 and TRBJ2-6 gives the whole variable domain DTGVSQNPRHKITKRGQNVTFRCDPISEHNRLYWYRQTLGQGPEFLTYFQNEAQLEKSRLLSDRFSAERPKGSFSTLEIQRTEQGDSAMYLCASSPPRGSGANVLTFGAGSRLTVL.